The 20 T cell receptor beta chains presented below share a single source sample, sequenced in a study of blood T cell repertoires in COVID-19. Generated by immunoSEQ multiplex PCR, the TCRdb table keeps only in-frame clones and is missing some. The table records 130,000 or so clones, about 83% of them present only once. The sequenced sample consisted of peripheral blood. These receptor sequences come from a man aged 45-65 years with acute or convalescent COVID-19.

V and J are TRBV6-5 and TRBJ1-6; tentative D call: TRBD1 (5 bases). The CDR3 runs to 14 residues. Germline V gene sequence: CDR1 MNHEY, CDR2 SVGAGI. V was pared by 4 bases and J by 7 bases, with 11 bases between. The CDR3 DNA reads as TGTGCCAGCAGTTCAGGGAGGAGAAATTCACCCCTCCACTTT. Its protein is CASSSGRRNSPLHF.

The V and J genes are TRBV18 and TRBJ2-7, with a tentative D call TRBD2 (6 bases). The CDR3 runs 16 residues. Germline loops: CDR1 KGHSH, CDR2 LQKENI. The V end lost 2 bases, the J end lost 0 bases, and 14 bases lay between the germline ends. The CDR3 here is CASSPGRGLSSYEQYF. The CDR3 nucleotides read TGTGCCAGCTCACCAGGCCGGGGACTGAGCTCCTACGAGCAGTACTTC. The variable domain in full, completed from reference TRBV18 and TRBJ2-7, reads NAGVMQNPRHLVRRRGQEARLRCSPMKGHSHVYWYRQLPEEGLKFMVYLQKENIIDESGMPKERFSAEFPKEGPSILRIQQVVRGDSAAYFCASSPGRGLSSYEQYFGPGTRLTVT.

V gene TRBV12-3 or TRBV12-4 combines with J gene TRBJ1-2; tentatively, D is TRBD1 (5 bases). This CDR3 has 13 residues. Trimming left V 1 base short and J 7 bases short, with 10 bases between. CDR3 DNA: TGTGCCAGCAGTTTAGTTCAGGGAGGTGGCTACACCTTC. It is translated as CASSLVQGGGYTF.

The V and J genes are TRBV7-8 and TRBJ1-1, with a tentative D call TRBD1 (6 bases). CDR3 length: 15 residues. V was trimmed by 7 bases and J by 2 bases, leaving 17 bases between them. Germline CDR1 reads SGHVS; CDR2 reads FQNEAQ. CDR3: CASTPAGGGNTEAFF. Written as DNA, the CDR3 is TGTGCCAGCACCCCAGCGGGAGGGGGAAACACTGAAGCTTTCTTT.

The table lists this clone with a few counts. The chain joins TRBV2 to TRBJ1-2; 9 bases are a match to TRBD1. The CDR3 runs 13 residues. Germline CDR1 is SNHLY and CDR2 is FYNNEI. Trimming took 6 bases from V and 7 from J; bases not matched to a gene: 6. The DNA for the CDR3 is TGTGCCAGCAGCGGGACAGGGAGAACTGGCTACACCTTC. It encodes CASSGTGRTGYTF.

V gene TRBV15 combines with J gene TRBJ2-3; a possible D gene is TRBD1 (5 bases). The CDR3 has 14 residues. With 0 bases removed from V and 5 bases from J, the gap between germline ends came to 9 bases. Germline lookup yields CDR1 LNHNV and CDR2 YYDKDF (reference sequence). CDR3 in amino acids: CATSRDRAEDTQYF. In DNA, the CDR3 is TGTGCCACCAGCAGAGACAGGGCGGAAGATACGCAGTATTTT.

Worth noting for this clone: The sample carries other DNA sequences with the same CDR3. This chain joins TRBV24-1 and TRBJ2-3, with 12 bases identical to TRBD1. Germline V gene data show CDR1 as KGHDR and CDR2 as SFDVKD. Trimming at V came to 4 bases and at J to 6 bases, leaving 7 bases not matched to a gene. CDR3 length: 16 residues. The CDR3 DNA sequence: TGTGCCACCAGTGACCCTGGGACAGGGGGCGCGGATACGCAGTATTTT. Amino acids: CATSDPGTGGADTQYF.

The chain is built from TRBV24-1 and TRBJ2-1; TRBD1 might be the D (6 bases). V was shortened by 4 bases and J by 2 bases, with 23 bases between the two germline ends. The CDR3 extends over 19 amino acids. CDR1 is KGHDR and CDR2 is SFDVKD in the germline V gene. DNA for the CDR3: TGTGCCACCAGTGACCCTTTACCCACAGACAGGAACCCCTACAATGAGCAGTTCTTC. Amino acids: CATSDPLPTDRNPYNEQFF.

V is TRBV10-3 and J is TRBJ1-5; the D is unclear. The length of the CDR3 is 14 residues. Trimming stripped 2 bases from V and 6 bases from J, with 11 bases between. Germline values: CDR1 ENHRY, CDR2 SYGVKD. The chain's CDR3 is CAISETPAGQPQHF. CDR3 bases: TGTGCCATCAGTGAGACACCGGCAGGTCAGCCCCAGCATTTT.

DNA of the CDR3: TGTGCCAGCAGCTTGGAAGGGGGCAGATTTAATCAGCCCCAGCATTTT. This sequence encodes CASSLEGGRFNQPQHF. The rearrangement uses TRBV5-6 and TRBJ1-5; 7 positions match TRBD1. The CDR3 runs 16 residues. V shed 0 bases and J 4 bases; nucleotides not matched to a gene: 7. Germline CDR1 reads SGHDT; CDR2 reads YYEEEE.

CDR3 loop: CAWSQGLGQGDQPQHF. The CDR3, as DNA: TGTGCCTGGAGTCAGGGGTTGGGACAGGGGGATCAGCCCCAGCATTTT. V is TRBV30 and J is TRBJ1-5, with 11 bases identical to TRBD1. CDR3 size: 16 residues. CDR1 is GTSNPN, CDR2 SVGIG, per germline (reference sequence). With V trimmed by 2 bases and J by 5 bases, 8 bases remained unmatched.

The V and J genes are TRBV5-4 and TRBJ2-7, with D possibly TRBD1 on 5 matching bases. CDR3 length: 15 amino acids. V gave up 4 bases and J gave up 0 bases, with 14 bases separating them. The germline V gene encodes CDR1 SGHNT and CDR2 YYREEE (reference sequence). The DNA of the CDR3 is TGTGCCAGCAGCCAGATAGGGGCCAGCTCCTACGAGCAGTACTTC. Translation gives CASSQIGASSYEQYF.

This sequence joins TRBV12-3 or TRBV12-4 and TRBJ2-1; D gene unclear. The ends were cut back, 7 bases at V and 4 bases at J, with 8 bases in the middle. CDR3 length: 12 amino acids. The CDR3 sequence is CASTRAYNEQFF. The DNA of the CDR3 is TGTGCCAGCACCCGAGCATACAATGAGCAGTTCTTC.

The chain has TRBV9 and TRBJ2-7; TRBD1 matches at 10 bases. This CDR3 is 14 amino acids long. With 4 bases clipped from V and 5 bases from J, the junction kept 6 bases outside the gene matches. Germline CDR1 and CDR2: SGDLS and YYNGEE. CDR3 amino acids: CASSTRDRGDEQYF. The CDR3 DNA is TGTGCCAGCAGCACCCGGGACAGGGGCGACGAGCAGTACTTC.

The chain combines TRBV9 with TRBJ2-2; 9 nucleotides agree with TRBD1. Germline-derived CDR1 and CDR2 are SGDLS and YYNGEE. This CDR3 contains 15 residues. Trimming took 0 bases from V and 3 from J; bases not matched to a gene: 0. CDR3 residues: CASSVGQGDTGELFF. In nucleotides, the CDR3 is TGTGCCAGCAGCGTAGGACAGGGGGACACCGGGGAGCTGTTTTTT. Full variable domain (missing parts from reference TRBV9 and TRBJ2-2): DSGVTQTPKHLITATGQRVTLRCSPRSGDLSVYWYQQSLDQGLQFLIQYYNGEERAKGNILERFSAQQFPDLHSELNLSSLELGDSALYFCASSVGQGDTGELFFGEGSRLTVL.

The chain recombines TRBV19 with TRBJ1-1; 8 positions agree with TRBD1. The CDR3 sequence is 12 residues long. The germline gives CDR1 LNHDA, CDR2 SQIVND (reference sequence). Trimming cost V 10 bases and J 4 bases; bases outside gene matches: 5. The CDR3, as DNA: TGTGCCACTGGACAGGGAGGCACTGAAGCTTTCTTT. Translation: CATGQGGTEAFF.

CDR3 sequence (DNA): TGTGCCAGCGGCGGACTAGCGGGGCGCTCTGGGGCCAACGTCCTGACTTTC. This encodes CASGGLAGRSGANVLTF. The J gene is TRBJ2-6, the V gene TRBV7-2; 12 nucleotides match TRBD2. The V gene's germline CDR1 is SGHTA and CDR2 FQGNSA. The CDR3 totals 17 residues. The junction had 5 bases not matched to a gene; V was cut back by 8 bases and J by 0 bases.

This chain joins TRBV7-3 and TRBJ2-3; perhaps TRBD1 as D (5 bases). The CDR3 totals 18 residues. The germline CDR1 and CDR2 sequences are SGHTA and FQGTGA. Trimming took off 1 base at V and 3 bases at J, with 20 bases between the two ends. The CDR3 region is CASSLISPGLGETDTQYF. CDR3 nucleotide sequence: TGTGCCAGCAGCTTAATCTCCCCTGGGCTAGGGGAAACAGATACGCAGTATTTT.

The chain is built from TRBV9 and TRBJ1-2; no clear D. The V end was cut by 0 bases, the J end by 2 bases, with 17 bases between. Germline lookup yields CDR1 SGDLS and CDR2 YYNGEE. This CDR3 has 17 amino acids. CDR3 sequence: CASSVEIYGQENYGYTF. The CDR3 region has the DNA TGTGCCAGCAGCGTAGAGATTTATGGGCAAGAGAACTATGGCTACACCTTC.

J is TRBJ2-1 and V is TRBV5-4, with 7 bases aligning to TRBD1. Germline CDR1 SGHNT, CDR2 YYREEE (reference sequence). The CDR3 extends over 14 amino acids. V trimming: 4 bases; J trimming: 7 bases; junction bases outside the gene matches: 8. CDR3 sequence (DNA): TGTGCCAGCAGCCTGAACCCGACAGGGAATGAGCAGTTCTTC. It encodes CASSLNPTGNEQFF.